This T cell receptor (beta chain) was found in a study of blood T cell repertoires in COVID-19. For the study at large: Sites in the United States, Italy and Spain provided acute and convalescent COVID-19 samples. Sources were T cells, B-cell-depleted T cells, or PBMCs; the material itself was cDNA or gDNA.

The CDR3 consists of 15 residues. V was cut by 2 bases and J by 7 bases, with 18 bases left in between. CDR1 and CDR2 from the germline V gene are MNHEY and SVGAGI. Methods used by the authors: Reference gene primers were amplified, and this amplification served to estimate nucleated cell counts. Assay: immunoSEQ multiplex PCR; the TCRdb copy retains only in-frame clones and omits some. For V, J and clone size, that table is used; D and trimming come from the DNA. The repertoire includes 310,000 or so clones, approximately 85% of them detected once, and under 2% sits in the top ten. Sequencing was performed on peripheral blood. This chain links TRBV6-5 with TRBJ2-7; TRBD1 is a possible D gene (5 bases). The receptor's source is a woman aged 45-59 years with acute or convalescent COVID-19. As DNA, the CDR3 is TGTGCCAGCAGTTACCACCTTGGCAGGGCAGGGGAGCAGTACTTC. Amino acids: CASSYHLGRAGEQYF.